The 25 T cell receptor beta chains listed next were all sequenced from one sample in a study of blood T cell repertoires in COVID-19. This table comes from immunoSEQ multiplex PCR, and its TCRdb copy is limited to in-frame clones, with some not included. The sample has around 72,000 clones; 70% to 90% are singletons. What was sequenced was peripheral blood. The receptors here all came from a man aged 50-59 years with acute or convalescent COVID-19.

The gene calls are TRBV11-1 and TRBJ2-2; 11 bases fit TRBD1. V shed 10 bases, J shed 2 bases, and the junction held 6 bases outside the gene matches. This CDR3 has 15 residues. The germline gives CDR1 SGHAT, CDR2 FQDESV (reference sequence). Written as DNA, the CDR3 is TGTGCCACTAAGGACAGGGGGCTAAACACCGGGGAGCTGTTTTTT. Encoded protein: CATKDRGLNTGELFF.

This chain joins TRBV10-3 and TRBJ2-3; D possibly corresponds to TRBD2 (5 bases). Germline CDR1 ENHRY, CDR2 SYGVKD. Trimming removed 6 bases at V and 1 base at J, with 11 bases between. The CDR3 has 14 residues. CDR3 sequence: CAISDTRGTDTQYF. DNA of the CDR3: TGTGCCATCAGCGATACTAGAGGCACAGATACGCAGTATTTT.

The rearrangement joins TRBV4-1 to TRBJ2-6; tentatively, D is TRBD1 (5 bases). Trimming shortened V by 4 bases and J by 0 bases, and 10 bases separated the two germline ends. There are 16 residues in the CDR3. Looked up from germline, CDR1 is MGHRA and CDR2 is YSYEKL. Here the CDR3 DNA reads TGCGCCAGCAGCCCAGGACACAACTCTGGGGCCAACGTCCTGACTTTC. As protein: CASSPGHNSGANVLTF.

V usage is TRBV7-8 and J usage is TRBJ2-1; TRBD2 agrees at 11 bases. The CDR3 totals 15 residues. V shed 4 bases, J shed 9 bases, and the junction held 8 bases outside the gene matches. Germline V gene data show CDR1 as SGHVS and CDR2 as FQNEAQ. Written as DNA, the CDR3 is TGTGCCAGCAGCTCAATAGCGGGGGGGCCGGGTGAGCAGTTCTTC. It yields the protein CASSSIAGGPGEQFF.

CDR3 nucleotides: TGTGCCAGCAGCCCCCGGGGAGCCAAAAACATTCAGTACTTC. Translation: CASSPRGAKNIQYF. V usage is TRBV11-2 and J usage is TRBJ2-4; D is possibly TRBD2 (5 bases). V lost 5 bases and J 0 bases, leaving 8 bases between the germline ends. This CDR3 spans 14 amino acids. Germline V gives CDR1 SGHAT, CDR2 FQNNGV. The full variable domain, its missing parts supplied by reference TRBV11-2 and TRBJ2-4, is EAGVAQSPRYKIIEKRQSVAFWCNPISGHATLYWYQQILGQGPKLLIQFQNNGVVDDSQLPKDRFSAERLKGVDSTLKIQPAKLEDSAVYLCASSPRGAKNIQYFGAGTRLSVL.

This chain connects TRBV2 to TRBJ2-7; TRBD1 matches at 9 bases. Germline trimming cut 6 bases from V and 2 bases from J; bases unmatched to any gene: 8. The CDR3 runs 15 residues. The germline V gene encodes CDR1 SNHLY and CDR2 FYNNEI. The DNA for the CDR3 is TGTGCCAGCAGCGCTACAGGGGGCGAAGCCTACGAGCAGTACTTC. Translated: CASSATGGEAYEQYF.

The chain joins TRBV6-1 to TRBJ1-6, with D perhaps TRBD1 (5 bases). The CDR3 sequence is 15 residues long. V was trimmed by 2 bases and J by 6 bases, leaving 11 bases between them. Germline CDR1 reads MNHNS; CDR2 reads SASEGT. In DNA form, the CDR3 reads TGTGCCAGCAGTGAAAGGACAACCCTTAATTCACCCCTCCACTTT. Its translation: CASSERTTLNSPLHF.

The rearrangement joins TRBV5-4 to TRBJ1-1; 7 nucleotides align to TRBD1. Unmatched junction bases numbered 8, after V lost 4 bases and J lost 5 bases. The CDR3 runs to 14 residues. Germline CDR1 is SGHNT and CDR2 is YYREEE (reference sequence). CDR3 amino acids: CASSLGTARTEAFF. In DNA form, the CDR3 reads TGTGCCAGCAGCCTTGGGACAGCCCGTACTGAAGCTTTCTTT.

This sequence joins TRBV7-3 and TRBJ2-7; D may be TRBD2 (6 bases). CDR3 length: 13 amino acids. Germline loops: CDR1 SGHTA, CDR2 FQGTGA. Between the trimmed V and J ends, which lost 2 bases and 6 bases, there was a span of 11 bases. CDR3 DNA sequence: TGTGCCAGCAGCTTAGGTCGGGGAGGCGAGCAGTACTTC. Its translation is CASSLGRGGEQYF.

The V call is TRBV10-1, the J call TRBJ2-7; D is perhaps TRBD1 (6 bases). The CDR3 consists of 12 residues. The V end lost 6 bases, the J end lost 1 base, and 7 bases lay between the germline ends. Germline V CDR1 and CDR2: WNHNN, SYGVQD (reference sequence). The CDR3 nucleotides read TGCGCCAGCAGCGGACAGTCCTACGAGCAGTACTTC. Residues: CASSGQSYEQYF.

This clone has a handful of counts. The chain is built from TRBV28 and TRBJ2-7; a weak D match, TRBD1 (6 bases). The CDR3 consists of 18 residues. Germline assignment: CDR1 MDHEN and CDR2 SYDVKM. Trimming cost V 5 bases and J 0 bases, with 23 bases left between them. CDR3 nucleotide sequence: TGTGCCAGCAGTCCCATGCAGGGGAAGGGGAAGTACTCCTACGAGCAGTACTTC. Translated: CASSPMQGKGKYSYEQYF. The whole variable domain, filled in from reference TRBV28 and TRBJ2-7, reads DVKVTQSSRYLVKRTGEKVFLECVQDMDHENMFWYRQDPGLGLRLIYFSYDVKMKEKGDIPEGYSVSREKKERFSLILESASTNQTSMYLCASSPMQGKGKYSYEQYFGPGTRLTVT.

The genes are TRBV24-1 and TRBJ1-2, with D unresolved. In germline, CDR1 is KGHDR, CDR2 SFDVKD. V shed 4 bases and J shed 0 bases, with 5 bases lying between them. The CDR3 sequence is 13 residues long. CDR3 residues: CATSDGSNYGYTF. The CDR3 DNA follows: TGTGCCACCAGTGACGGGTCTAACTATGGCTACACCTTC.

The V and J genes are TRBV19 and TRBJ1-2, with a weak D call TRBD1 (5 bases). The V gene lost 0 bases and the J gene lost 4 bases, with 12 bases spanning the gap. CDR3 length: 15 amino acids. Germline V gives CDR1 LNHDA, CDR2 SQIVND (reference sequence). The CDR3 coding sequence is TGTGCCAGTAGTATAGATAGCGGGGCCCTCTATGGCTACACCTTC. Translating gives CASSIDSGALYGYTF. Together with reference TRBV19 and TRBJ1-2, the CDR3 gives the full variable domain: DGGITQSPKYLFRKEGQNVTLSCEQNLNHDAMYWYRQDPGQGLRLIYYSQIVNDFQKGDIAEGYSVSREKKESFPLTVTSAQKNPTAFYLCASSIDSGALYGYTFGSGTRLTVV.

V and J are TRBV24-1 and TRBJ2-3; 12 bases align to TRBD1. The germline gives CDR1 KGHDR, CDR2 SFDVKD. This CDR3 is built from 18 residues. After removal of 2 bases from V and 5 bases from J, the junction contained 10 bases not matched to a gene. In nucleotides, the CDR3 is TGTGCCACCAGTGATTCTGATCCGGGACAGGGGGCAAAAGATACGCAGTATTTT. It codes for CATSDSDPGQGAKDTQYF.

The chain links TRBV21-1 to TRBJ2-6; whether TRBD1, the table's D call, matches the DNA was not checked. TRBV21-1 is recorded as a pseudogene. The CDR3 spans 20 residues. CDR3 protein: CASSKKRTGGRDSGANVLTF. The CDR3 region has the DNA TGTGCCAGCAGCAAAAAGAGAACAGGGGGTAGGGACTCTGGGGCCAACGTCCTGACTTTC.

The count of this clone is one. The chain is built from TRBV7-3 and TRBJ2-2; TRBD2 is a possible D gene (7 bases). Trimming cost V 1 base and J 3 bases, with 12 bases left between them. The CDR3 is 16 amino acids. CDR1 and CDR2 (germline): SGHTA, FQGTGA. CDR3: CASSLSGGPYTGELFF. CDR3 bases: TGTGCCAGCAGCTTAAGCGGGGGCCCTTACACCGGGGAGCTGTTTTTT.

This chain links TRBV18 with TRBJ2-7; TRBD1 aligns across 11 bases. This CDR3 region has 15 residues. With 6 bases clipped from V and 3 bases from J, the junction kept 7 bases outside the gene matches. CDR1 KGHSH and CDR2 LQKENI come from the germline V gene. The CDR3 sequence: CASSPKGTGGYEQYF. CDR3 bases: TGTGCCAGCTCCCCCAAGGGGACAGGGGGCTACGAGCAGTACTTC.

The chain employs TRBV27 and TRBJ1-1, with 8 bases that match TRBD1. The CDR3 contains 13 residues. From germline, CDR1 is MNHEY and CDR2 SMNVEV (reference sequence). Trimming cost V 6 bases and J 10 bases; bases outside gene matches: 10. The CDR3 sequence is CASSWTGNVAAFF. For the CDR3, the DNA is TGTGCCAGCAGCTGGACAGGGAACGTAGCAGCTTTCTTT.

This clone showed up just a few times. This chain connects TRBV19 to TRBJ1-6, with TRBD1 matching 7 bases. CDR1 is LNHDA and CDR2 is SQIVND in the germline V gene (reference sequence). CDR3 length equals 15 residues. J lost 5 bases, V lost 7 bases, and 8 bases had no gene match. The CDR3 nucleotides are TGTGCCAGTAAGTCTGGGACAGCAAATAATTCACCCCTCCACTTT. Its protein is CASKSGTANNSPLHF.

The chain links TRBV6-6 to TRBJ2-4; TRBD2 is a possible D gene (6 bases). V shed 3 bases and J shed 4 bases, with 16 bases lying between them. The CDR3 is made up of 16 amino acids. Per germline, CDR1 MNHNY and CDR2 SVGAGI (reference sequence). CDR3 sequence (DNA): TGTGCCAGCAGTTATGGTGGGGACTCCGATAAAAACATTCAGTACTTC. Protein: CASSYGGDSDKNIQYF.

The chain recombines TRBV15 with TRBJ2-5; D is ambiguous. CDR3 size: 15 residues. V lost 5 bases and J lost 1, with 14 bases in between. CDR1 is LNHNV, CDR2 YYDKDF, per germline (reference sequence). The CDR3 nucleotides read TGTGCCACCAGCCCTGGCCTGACAACCCAAGAGACCCAGTACTTC. It yields the protein CATSPGLTTQETQYF.

V usage is TRBV25-1 and J usage is TRBJ1-2; 7 bases agree with TRBD1. V shed 5 bases, J shed 4 bases, and the junction held 4 bases outside the gene matches. The CDR3 length is 13 residues. Germline V gives CDR1 MGHDK, CDR2 SYGVNS. The CDR3 nucleotides are TGTGCCAGCAGTAAGCAGGGGGGCTATGGCTACACCTTC. Protein product: CASSKQGGYGYTF.

This clone was found once. The chain joins TRBV5-1 to TRBJ2-5; D is perhaps TRBD2 (6 bases). This CDR3 region has 12 residues. Germline V gene lookup returns CDR1 SGHRS and CDR2 YFSETQ. V lost 2 bases to trimming and J lost 7 bases, with 9 bases between them. CDR3 region: CASSFSGGTQYF. Written as DNA, the CDR3 is TGCGCCAGCAGCTTTTCCGGGGGGACCCAGTACTTC.

Written as DNA, the CDR3 is TGTGCCAGCAGTTACTCGCGACAGGGGGCTGGCTACGAGCAGTACTTC. This gives the protein CASSYSRQGAGYEQYF. The rearrangement uses TRBV6-5 and TRBJ2-7; TRBD1 matches 10 bases. The ends lost 0 bases at V and 3 bases at J; junction bases unmatched: 5. The CDR3 extends over 16 amino acids. Germline CDR1 reads MNHEY; CDR2 reads SVGAGI.

V and J are TRBV28 and TRBJ2-7; D may be TRBD1 (6 bases). V lost 6 bases and J lost 4, with 16 bases in between. Looked up from germline, CDR1 is MDHEN and CDR2 is SYDVKM. This CDR3 comprises 14 residues. The DNA for the CDR3 is TGTGCCAGCAGACCCGGCCGGGACAAATACGAGCAGTACTTC. Encoded protein: CASRPGRDKYEQYF.